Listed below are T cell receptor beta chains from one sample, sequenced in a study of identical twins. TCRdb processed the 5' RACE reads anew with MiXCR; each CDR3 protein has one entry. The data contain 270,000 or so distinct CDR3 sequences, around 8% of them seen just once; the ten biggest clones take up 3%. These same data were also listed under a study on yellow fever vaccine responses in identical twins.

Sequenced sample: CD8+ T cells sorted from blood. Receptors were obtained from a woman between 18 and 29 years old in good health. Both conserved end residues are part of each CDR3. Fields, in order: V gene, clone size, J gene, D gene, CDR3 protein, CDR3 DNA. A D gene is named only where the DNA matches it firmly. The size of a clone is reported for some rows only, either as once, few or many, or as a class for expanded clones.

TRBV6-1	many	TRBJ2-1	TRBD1	CASTVRDRGIDEQFF	TGTGCCAGCACCGTCCGGGACAGGGGTATCGATGAGCAGTTCTTC
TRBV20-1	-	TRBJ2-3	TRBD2	CSASRLAGIYGSTDTQYF	TGCAGTGCAAGTCGACTAGCGGGAATTTATGGGAGCACAGATACGCAGTATTTT
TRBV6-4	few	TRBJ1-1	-	CASSDSIGGNAEAFF	TGTGCCAGCAGTGATTCAATAGGGGGGAACGCTGAAGCTTTCTTT
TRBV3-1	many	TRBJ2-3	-	CASSRTQVGTYSTDTQYF	TGTGCCAGCAGCCGAACACAGGTTGGGACGTATAGCACAGATACGCAGTATTTT
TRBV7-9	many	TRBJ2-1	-	CASSLVVHQGHNEQFF	TGTGCCAGCAGCTTAGTGGTCCATCAGGGGCACAATGAGCAGTTCTTC
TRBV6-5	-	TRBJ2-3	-	CASSYSKVDVTDTQYF	TGTGCCAGCAGTTACTCGAAGGTGGACGTCACAGATACGCAGTATTTT
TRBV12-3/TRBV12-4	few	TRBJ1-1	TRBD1	CASSPGGPNEAFF	TGTGCCAGCAGCCCAGGGGGACCCAATGAAGCTTTCTTT
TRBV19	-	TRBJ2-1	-	CASSPLHTF	TGTGCCAGTAGTCCCCTGCACACCTTC
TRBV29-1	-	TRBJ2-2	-	CSVRDRNTGELFF	TGCAGCGTACGCGACAGGAACACCGGGGAGCTGTTTTTT
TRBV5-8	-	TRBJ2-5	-	CASSSGLGLAGETQYF	TGTGCCAGCAGCTCGGGCTTGGGTCTGGCGGGAGAGACCCAGTACTTC
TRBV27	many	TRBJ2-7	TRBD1	CASSEVGQGYEQYF	TGTGCCAGCTCGGAGGTGGGACAGGGGTACGAGCAGTACTTC
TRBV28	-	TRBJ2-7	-	CASSLRGLRNEQYF	TGTGCCAGCAGTTTGAGGGGCCTGCGAAACGAGCAGTACTTC
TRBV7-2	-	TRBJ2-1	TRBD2	CASSVILAGAHNEQFF	TGTGCCAGCAGCGTAATACTAGCGGGGGCTCACAATGAGCAGTTCTTC
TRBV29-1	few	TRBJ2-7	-	CSVEVWGSSYEQYF	TGCAGCGTTGAAGTGTGGGGGAGCTCCTACGAGCAGTACTTC
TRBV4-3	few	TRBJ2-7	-	CASSQDRAGWYEQYF	TGCGCCAGCAGCCAAGATCGCGCAGGGTGGTACGAGCAGTACTTC
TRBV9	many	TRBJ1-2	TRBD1	CASSVVATGVYGYTF	TGTGCCAGCAGCGTAGTCGCGACAGGGGTCTATGGCTACACCTTC
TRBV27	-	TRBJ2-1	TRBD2	CASNFFPISGRGNEQFF	TGTGCCAGCAATTTCTTCCCTATTAGCGGGAGAGGCAATGAGCAGTTCTTC
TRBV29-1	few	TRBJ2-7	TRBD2	CSVETGRPYEQYF	TGCAGCGTTGAAACCGGGAGGCCTTACGAGCAGTACTTC
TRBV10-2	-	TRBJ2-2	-	CASSRSVTGELFF	TGCGCCAGCAGTCGGAGTGTGACCGGGGAGCTGTTTTTT
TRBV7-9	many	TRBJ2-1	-	CASSPVGGYSYNEQFF	TGTGCCAGCAGCCCCGTAGGGGGTTACTCCTACAATGAGCAGTTCTTC